This T cell receptor beta chain came from a study of T cells in Graves' hyperthyroidism and ophthalmopathy. Broader study findings: A 13 V-J model separated ophthalmopathy from stable hyperthyroidism. It was a median about 7.1 months before onset that the model predicted ophthalmopathy. Blood also carried most thyroid clonotypes expanded above 0.001.

Clinical symptoms, serum thyroxine and TRAb, thyroid ultrasound and orbital computed tomography were used for the diagnoses. Template material for amplifying TCR beta CDR3 regions consisted of RNA transcripts. Primed by the HTBI set, a first-round RT-PCR was run on the TCR CDR3. Via MiXCR, TCRdb re-called the multiplex PCR reads, giving one row per CDR3 protein. The data contain 550,000 to 600,000 distinct CDR3 sequences, 16% of them seen just once; the ten biggest clones take up 18%. Germline lookup yields CDR1 SGHRS and CDR2 YFSETQ. Unmatched junction bases numbered 9, after V lost 5 bases and J lost 7 bases. The CDR3 length is 14 residues. This clonotype was observed many times. Its antigen is still unknown.

The sequenced material came from blood. J is TRBJ1-2 and V is TRBV5-1; 9 bases are shared with TRBD1. The clonotype was recovered from a woman aged 18-29 years with Graves' hyperthyroidism. CDR3 DNA: TGCGCCAGCAGTCTGGACAGGGGAACCGCTGGCTACACCTTC. Protein product: CASSLDRGTAGYTF.